The present TCR beta chain was sequenced within a study of cytomegalovirus exposure and HLA in healthy donors. Points from the study as a whole: The study designated 160 or so TCR beta chains cytomegalovirus-associated. Later on, a genetic analysis was performed. It linked a missense variant in DCLRE1C with V- and J-gene trimming of TCR beta. For most subjects, TCR beta sequences were reported to predict HLA-A and HLA-B alleles with accuracy. One later analysis reportedly identified an Asian-associated ancestry cluster that showed fewer N-insertions than the approximately 700-donor mean.

This CDR3 spans 16 amino acids. CDR1 MNHEY and CDR2 SMNVEV come from the germline V gene (reference sequence). With 0 bases clipped from V and 5 bases from J, the junction kept 7 bases outside the gene matches. Amplification used 60 Vbeta primers and 13 Jbeta primers. This table comes from immunoSEQ multiplex PCR, and its TCRdb copy is limited to in-frame clones, with some not included. The sample holds around 200,000 clones, about four fifths seen once. This clone appeared once. Its cognate antigen is unknown. The chain recombines TRBV27 with TRBJ1-5, with 7 bases matching TRBD1. Sequencing used PBMCs. The TCR originated in a woman in her forties or fifties in good health and CMV-seropositive. CDR3: CASSLSGQGVYQPQHF. CDR3 coding DNA: TGTGCCAGCAGTTTATCTGGGCAGGGGGTATATCAGCCCCAGCATTTT.